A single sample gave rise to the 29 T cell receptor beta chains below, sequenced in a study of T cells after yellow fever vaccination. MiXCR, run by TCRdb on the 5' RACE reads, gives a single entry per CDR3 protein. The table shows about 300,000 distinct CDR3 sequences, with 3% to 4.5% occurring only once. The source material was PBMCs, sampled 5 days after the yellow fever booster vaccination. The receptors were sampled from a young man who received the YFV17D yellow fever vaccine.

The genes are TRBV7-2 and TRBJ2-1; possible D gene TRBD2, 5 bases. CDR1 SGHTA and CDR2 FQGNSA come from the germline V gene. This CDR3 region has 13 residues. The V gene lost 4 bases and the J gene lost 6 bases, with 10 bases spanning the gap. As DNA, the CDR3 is TGTGCCAGCAGCTCGGACTTCTTCAATGAGCAGTTCTTC. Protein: CASSSDFFNEQFF.

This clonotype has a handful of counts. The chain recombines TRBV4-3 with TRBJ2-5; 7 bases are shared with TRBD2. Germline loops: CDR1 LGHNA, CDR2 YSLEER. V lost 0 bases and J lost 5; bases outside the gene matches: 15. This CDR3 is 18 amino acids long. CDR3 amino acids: CASSQDWGGGAPSETQYF. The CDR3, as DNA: TGCGCCAGCAGCCAAGATTGGGGGGGTGGGGCGCCCAGTGAGACCCAGTACTTC.

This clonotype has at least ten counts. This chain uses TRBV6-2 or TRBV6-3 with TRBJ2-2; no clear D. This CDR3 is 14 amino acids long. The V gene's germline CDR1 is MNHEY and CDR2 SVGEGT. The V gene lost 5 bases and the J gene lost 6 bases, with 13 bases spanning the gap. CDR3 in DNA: TGTGCCAGCAGTGGTTTTCAGCCCCCCGGGGAGCTGTTTTTT. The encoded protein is CASSGFQPPGELFF.

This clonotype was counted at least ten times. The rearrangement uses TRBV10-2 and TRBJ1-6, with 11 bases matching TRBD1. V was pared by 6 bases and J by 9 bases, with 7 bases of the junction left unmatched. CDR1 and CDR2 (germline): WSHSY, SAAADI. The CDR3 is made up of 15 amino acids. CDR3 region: CASSLGTGGGSPLHF. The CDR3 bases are TGCGCCAGCAGCCTCGGGACAGGGGGAGGTTCACCCCTCCACTTT.

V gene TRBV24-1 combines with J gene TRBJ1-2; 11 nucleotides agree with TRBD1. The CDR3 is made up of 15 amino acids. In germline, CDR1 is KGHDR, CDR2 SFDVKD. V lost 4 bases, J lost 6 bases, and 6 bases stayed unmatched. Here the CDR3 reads CATSDSDRGLNGYTF. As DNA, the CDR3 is TGTGCCACCAGTGACTCGGACAGGGGGCTTAATGGCTACACCTTC.

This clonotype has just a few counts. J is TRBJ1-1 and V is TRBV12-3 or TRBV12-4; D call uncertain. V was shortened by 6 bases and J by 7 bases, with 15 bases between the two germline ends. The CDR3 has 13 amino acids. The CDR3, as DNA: TGTGCCAGCAGCCCGAATGGACGGTTTGAAGCTTTCTTT. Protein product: CASSPNGRFEAFF.

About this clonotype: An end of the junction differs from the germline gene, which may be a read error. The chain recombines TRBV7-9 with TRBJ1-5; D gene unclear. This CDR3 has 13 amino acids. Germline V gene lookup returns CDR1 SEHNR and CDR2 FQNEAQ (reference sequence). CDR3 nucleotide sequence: TGTGCCGGCAGCAGAAACAGCAATCAGCCCCAGCATTTT. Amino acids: CAGSRNSNQPQHF. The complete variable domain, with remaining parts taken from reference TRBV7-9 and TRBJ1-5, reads DTGVSQNPRHKITKRGQNVTFRCDPISEHNRLYWYRQTLGQGPEFLTYFQNEAQLEKSRLLSDRFSAERPKGSFSTLEIQRTEQGDSAMYLCAGSRNSNQPQHFGDGTRLSIL.

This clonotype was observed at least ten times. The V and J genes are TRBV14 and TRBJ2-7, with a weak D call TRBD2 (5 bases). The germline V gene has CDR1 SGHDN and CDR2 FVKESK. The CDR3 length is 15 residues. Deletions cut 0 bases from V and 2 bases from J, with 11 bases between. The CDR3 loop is CASSQEIRGAYEQYV. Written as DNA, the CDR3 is TGTGCCAGCAGCCAAGAGATTCGGGGTGCCTACGAGCAGTACGTC.

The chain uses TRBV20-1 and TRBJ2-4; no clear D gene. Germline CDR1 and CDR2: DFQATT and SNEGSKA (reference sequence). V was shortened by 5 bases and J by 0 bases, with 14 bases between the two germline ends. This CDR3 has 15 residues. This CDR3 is CSASDDTLAKNIQYF. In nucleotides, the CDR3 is TGCAGTGCTTCCGACGATACTCTAGCCAAAAACATTCAGTACTTC.

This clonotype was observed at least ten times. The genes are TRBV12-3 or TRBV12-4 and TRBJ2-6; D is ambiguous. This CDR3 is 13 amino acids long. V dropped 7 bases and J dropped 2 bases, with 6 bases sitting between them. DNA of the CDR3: TGTGCCAGCACAGAGACTGGGGCCAACGTCCTGACTTTC. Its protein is CASTETGANVLTF.

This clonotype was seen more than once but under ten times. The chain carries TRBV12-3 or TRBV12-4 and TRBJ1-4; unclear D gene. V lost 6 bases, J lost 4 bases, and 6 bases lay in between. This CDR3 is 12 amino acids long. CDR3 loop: CASSQFNEKLFF. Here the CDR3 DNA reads TGTGCCAGCAGCCAATTTAATGAAAAACTGTTTTTT.

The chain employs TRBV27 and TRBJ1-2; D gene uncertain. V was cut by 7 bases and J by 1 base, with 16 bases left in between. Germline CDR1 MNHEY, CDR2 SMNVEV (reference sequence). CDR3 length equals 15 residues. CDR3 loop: CASTTARTGNYGYTF. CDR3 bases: TGTGCCAGCACCACGGCCAGGACGGGTAACTATGGCTACACCTTC.

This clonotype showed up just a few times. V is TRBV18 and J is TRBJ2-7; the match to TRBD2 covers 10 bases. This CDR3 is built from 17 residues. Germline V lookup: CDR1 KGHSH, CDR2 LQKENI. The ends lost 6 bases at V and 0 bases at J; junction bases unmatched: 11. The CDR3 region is CASSYTPSGGSSYEQYF. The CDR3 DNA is TGTGCCAGCTCGTATACGCCTAGCGGGGGCAGCTCCTACGAGCAGTACTTC.

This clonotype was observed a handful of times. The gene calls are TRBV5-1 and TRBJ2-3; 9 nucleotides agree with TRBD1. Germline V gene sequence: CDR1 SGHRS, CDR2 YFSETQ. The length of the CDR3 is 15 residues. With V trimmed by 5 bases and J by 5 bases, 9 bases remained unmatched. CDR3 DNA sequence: TGCGCCAGCAGAGTTACCGGGACAGGGAAAGATACGCAGTATTTT. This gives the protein CASRVTGTGKDTQYF.

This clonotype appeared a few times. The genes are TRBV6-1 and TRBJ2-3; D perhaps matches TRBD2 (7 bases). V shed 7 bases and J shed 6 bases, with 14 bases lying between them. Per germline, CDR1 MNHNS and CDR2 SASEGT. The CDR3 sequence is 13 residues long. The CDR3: CASNQGGADTQYF. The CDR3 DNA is TGTGCCAGCAACCAAGGGGGGGCGGATACGCAGTATTTT.

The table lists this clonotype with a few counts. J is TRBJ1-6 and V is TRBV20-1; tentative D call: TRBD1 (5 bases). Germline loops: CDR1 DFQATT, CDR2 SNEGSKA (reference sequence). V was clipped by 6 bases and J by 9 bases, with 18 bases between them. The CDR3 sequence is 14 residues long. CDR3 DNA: TGCAGTGCCTGGGACCCCCCGGGGGGTTCACCCCTCCACTTT. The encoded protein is CSAWDPPGGSPLHF.

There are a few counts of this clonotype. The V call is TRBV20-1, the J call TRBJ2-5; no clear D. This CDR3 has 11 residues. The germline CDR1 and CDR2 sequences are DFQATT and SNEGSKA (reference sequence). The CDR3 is CGWTLQETQYF. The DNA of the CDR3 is TGCGGATGGACCCTCCAAGAGACCCAGTACTTC.

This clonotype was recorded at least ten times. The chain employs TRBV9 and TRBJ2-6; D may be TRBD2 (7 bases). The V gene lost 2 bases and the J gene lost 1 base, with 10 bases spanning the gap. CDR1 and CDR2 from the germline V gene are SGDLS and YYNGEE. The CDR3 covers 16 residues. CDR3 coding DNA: TGTGCCAGCAGCGTGAAGGGGGGGTCTGGGGCCAACGTCCTGACTTTC. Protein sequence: CASSVKGGSGANVLTF.

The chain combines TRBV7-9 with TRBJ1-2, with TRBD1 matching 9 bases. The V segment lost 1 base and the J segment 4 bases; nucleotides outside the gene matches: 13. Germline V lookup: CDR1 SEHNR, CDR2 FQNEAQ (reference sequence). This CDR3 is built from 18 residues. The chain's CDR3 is CASSLGDPGQGSFYGYTF. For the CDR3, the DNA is TGTGCCAGCAGCTTAGGAGACCCGGGACAGGGATCGTTCTATGGCTACACCTTC.

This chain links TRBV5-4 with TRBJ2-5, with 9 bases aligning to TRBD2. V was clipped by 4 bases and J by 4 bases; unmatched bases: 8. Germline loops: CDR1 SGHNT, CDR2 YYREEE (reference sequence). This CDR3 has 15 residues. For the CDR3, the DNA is TGTGCCAGCAGCGCCAGCGGGCGGGGGGGAGAGACCCAGTACTTC. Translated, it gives CASSASGRGGETQYF. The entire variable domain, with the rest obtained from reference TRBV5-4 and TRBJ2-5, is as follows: ETGVTQSPTHLIKTRGQQVTLRCSSQSGHNTVSWYQQALGQGPQFIFQYYREEENGRGNFPPRFSGLQFPNYSSELNVNALELDDSALYLCASSASGRGGETQYFGPGTRLLVL.

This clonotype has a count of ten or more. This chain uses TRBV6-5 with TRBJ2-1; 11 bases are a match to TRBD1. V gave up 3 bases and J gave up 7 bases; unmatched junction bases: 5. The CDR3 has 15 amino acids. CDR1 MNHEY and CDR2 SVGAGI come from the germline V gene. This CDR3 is CASSYWGQGGNEQFF. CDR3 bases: TGTGCCAGCAGTTATTGGGGACAGGGGGGGAATGAGCAGTTCTTC.

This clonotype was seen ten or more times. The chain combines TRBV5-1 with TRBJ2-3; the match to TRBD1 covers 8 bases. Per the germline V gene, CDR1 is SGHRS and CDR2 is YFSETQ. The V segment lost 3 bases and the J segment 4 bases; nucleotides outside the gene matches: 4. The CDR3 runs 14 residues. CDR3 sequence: CASSWTGTADTQYF. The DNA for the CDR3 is TGCGCCAGCAGCTGGACAGGGACGGCAGATACGCAGTATTTT. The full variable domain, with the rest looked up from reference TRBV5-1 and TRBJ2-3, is KAGVTQTPRYLIKTRGQQVTLSCSPISGHRSVSWYQQTPGQGLQFLFEYFSETQRNKGNFPGRFSGRQFSNSRSEMNVSTLELGDSALYLCASSWTGTADTQYFGPGTRLTVL.

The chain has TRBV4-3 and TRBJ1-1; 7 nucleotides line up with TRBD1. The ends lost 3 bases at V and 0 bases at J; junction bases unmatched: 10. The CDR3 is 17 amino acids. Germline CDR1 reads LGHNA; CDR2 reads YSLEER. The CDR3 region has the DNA TGCGCCAGCAGCCACTCAAGGGGGCCTAGTATGAACACTGAAGCTTTCTTT. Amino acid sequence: CASSHSRGPSMNTEAFF.

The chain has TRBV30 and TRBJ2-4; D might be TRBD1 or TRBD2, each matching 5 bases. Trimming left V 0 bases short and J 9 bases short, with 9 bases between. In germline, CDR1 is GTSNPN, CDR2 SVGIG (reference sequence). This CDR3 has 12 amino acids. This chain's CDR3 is CAWSVGTSIQYF. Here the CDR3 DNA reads TGTGCCTGGAGTGTTGGGACGAGCATTCAGTACTTC.

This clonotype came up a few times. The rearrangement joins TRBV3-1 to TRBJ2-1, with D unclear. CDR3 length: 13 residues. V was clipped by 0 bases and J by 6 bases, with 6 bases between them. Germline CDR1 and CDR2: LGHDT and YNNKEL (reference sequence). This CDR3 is CASSQDRFNEQFF. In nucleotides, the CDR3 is TGTGCCAGCAGCCAAGACAGGTTCAATGAGCAGTTCTTC.

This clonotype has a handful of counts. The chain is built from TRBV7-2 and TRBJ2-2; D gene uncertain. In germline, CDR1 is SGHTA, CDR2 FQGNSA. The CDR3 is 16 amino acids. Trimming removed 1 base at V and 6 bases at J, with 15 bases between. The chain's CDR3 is CASSLESGVRSGELFF. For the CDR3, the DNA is TGTGCCAGCAGCTTAGAGTCTGGGGTTCGCTCCGGGGAGCTGTTTTTT.

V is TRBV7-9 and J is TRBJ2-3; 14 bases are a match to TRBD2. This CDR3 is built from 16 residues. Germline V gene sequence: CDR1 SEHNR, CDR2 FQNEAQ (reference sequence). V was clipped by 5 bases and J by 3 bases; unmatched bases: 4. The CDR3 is CASSRRTSGGTDTQYF. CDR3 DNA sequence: TGTGCCAGCAGCCGAAGGACTAGCGGGGGGACAGATACGCAGTATTTT. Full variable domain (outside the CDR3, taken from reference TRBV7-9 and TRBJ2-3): DTGVSQNPRHKITKRGQNVTFRCDPISEHNRLYWYRQTLGQGPEFLTYFQNEAQLEKSRLLSDRFSAERPKGSFSTLEIQRTEQGDSAMYLCASSRRTSGGTDTQYFGPGTRLTVL.

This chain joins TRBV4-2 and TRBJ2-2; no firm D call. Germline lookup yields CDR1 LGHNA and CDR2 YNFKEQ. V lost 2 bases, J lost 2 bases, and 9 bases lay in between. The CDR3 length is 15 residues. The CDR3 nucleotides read TGTGCCAGCAGCCAACCTCGTGCTAACACCGGGGAGCTGTTTTTT. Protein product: CASSQPRANTGELFF.

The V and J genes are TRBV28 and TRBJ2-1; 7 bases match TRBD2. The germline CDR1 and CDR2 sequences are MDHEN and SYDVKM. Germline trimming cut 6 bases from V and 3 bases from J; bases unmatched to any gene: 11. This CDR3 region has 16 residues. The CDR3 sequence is CASSPETSSGYNEQFF. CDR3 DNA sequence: TGTGCCAGCAGCCCGGAGACTAGCAGTGGCTACAATGAGCAGTTCTTC.